The sequence of this TCR beta chain was determined in a study of blood T cell repertoires in COVID-19. Study in general: Samples representing acute and convalescent COVID-19 were sourced from the United States, Italy and Spain. The cDNA or gDNA used as material had been derived from T cells, B-cell-depleted T cells, or PBMCs.

This CDR3 comprises 15 residues. This table comes from immunoSEQ multiplex PCR, and its TCRdb copy is limited to in-frame clones, with some not included. This sample has around 100,000 clones; 84% occur once, and the top ten carry roughly 2.1%. The rearrangement links TRBV21-1 to TRBJ2-1; the table assigns TRBD2, which was not confirmed against the DNA. TRBV21-1 is an annotated pseudogene. Sequenced input: peripheral blood. The receptor was derived from a man between 70 and 80 years old with active or convalescent COVID-19. The CDR3 here is CASSNSGGSYNEQFF. The CDR3 DNA follows: TGTGCCAGCAGCAATAGCGGGGGCTCCTACAATGAGCAGTTCTTC.